This is a list of T cell receptor beta chains from one sample in a study of radiation and T cells in renal cell carcinoma. Sequencing was performed with immunoSEQ multiplex PCR; in TCRdb, only in-frame clones are kept and a portion is missing. The sample holds approximately 75,000 clones, roughly 80% seen once. This material consisted of blood, taken from a patient whose treatment included radiotherapy and nephrectomy. The receptors shown here come from a man in his sixties with renal cell carcinoma. The CDR3 runs from the conserved cysteine through the conserved F or W. D genes are given only for firm matches. Size is omitted from some rows. Given values are once, few, many or a class for expanded clones.

len: 15; j_gene: TRBJ2-1; abundance: -; d_gene: TRBD2; v_gene: TRBV7-2; CDR3aa: CASSETSGGNNEQFF; CDR3nt: TGTGCCAGCAGCGAGACTAGCGGGGGTAACAATGAGCAGTTCTTC
len: 13; j_gene: TRBJ1-1; abundance: -; d_gene: TRBD1; v_gene: TRBV29-1; CDR3aa: CSVGGQGATEAFF; CDR3nt: TGCAGCGTTGGGGGACAGGGAGCCACTGAAGCTTTCTTT
len: 18; j_gene: TRBJ2-2; abundance: -; d_gene: TRBD2; v_gene: TRBV10-2; CDR3aa: CASSEGGLAGADTGELFF; CDR3nt: TGCGCCAGCAGTGAGGGAGGACTAGCGGGAGCGGACACCGGGGAGCTGTTTTTT
len: 11; j_gene: TRBJ2-7; abundance: -; d_gene: -; v_gene: TRBV6-6; CDR3aa: CASRSIYEQYF; CDR3nt: TGTGCCAGCAGATCAATCTACGAGCAGTACTTC
len: 11; j_gene: TRBJ2-2; abundance: -; d_gene: -; v_gene: TRBV7-9; CDR3aa: CASRVTGELFF; CDR3nt: TGTGCCAGCAGGGTCACCGGGGAGCTGTTTTTT
len: 16; j_gene: TRBJ2-7; abundance: -; d_gene: TRBD2; v_gene: TRBV2; CDR3aa: CASSEVGVAGRDEQYF; CDR3nt: TGTGCCAGCAGTGAAGTTGGGGTGGCAGGGAGGGACGAGCAGTACTTC
len: 16; j_gene: TRBJ2-7; abundance: -; d_gene: -; v_gene: TRBV6-5; CDR3aa: CASSYPPGEAGYEQYF; CDR3nt: TGTGCCAGCAGTTACCCCCCCGGGGAGGCAGGGTACGAGCAGTACTTC
len: 13; j_gene: TRBJ1-5; abundance: -; d_gene: -; v_gene: TRBV6-1; CDR3aa: CASSPLGGLGQHF; CDR3nt: TGTGCCAGCAGCCCACTCGGCGGCCTGGGCCAGCATTTT
len: 13; j_gene: TRBJ1-2; abundance: -; d_gene: -; v_gene: TRBV5-6; CDR3aa: CASSLPGRYGYTF; CDR3nt: TGTGCCAGCAGCTTGCCGGGGAGGTATGGCTACACCTTC
len: 15; j_gene: TRBJ2-5; abundance: -; d_gene: -; v_gene: TRBV5-1; CDR3aa: CASSPEGGAIKTQYF; CDR3nt: TGCGCCAGCAGCCCCGAAGGGGGGGCGATAAAGACCCAGTACTTC
len: 13; j_gene: TRBJ1-4; abundance: -; d_gene: -; v_gene: TRBV6-5; CDR3aa: CASRGSGDEKLFF; CDR3nt: TGTGCCAGCAGAGGATCGGGGGATGAAAAACTGTTTTTT
len: 17; j_gene: TRBJ1-2; abundance: -; d_gene: -; v_gene: TRBV27; CDR3aa: CASSLLGQGGNIYGYTF; CDR3nt: TGTGCCAGCAGTTTATTGGGCCAGGGTGGGAATATATATGGCTACACCTTC
len: 16; j_gene: TRBJ2-7; abundance: -; d_gene: TRBD2; v_gene: TRBV2; CDR3aa: CASSEWDYLISYEQYF; CDR3nt: TGTGCCAGCAGTGAATGGGACTACCTCATTTCCTACGAGCAGTACTTC
len: 14; j_gene: TRBJ2-2; abundance: -; d_gene: -; v_gene: TRBV4-2; CDR3aa: CASSQARGTGELFF; CDR3nt: TGTGCCAGCAGCCAAGCCCGGGGCACCGGGGAGCTGTTTTTT
len: 15; j_gene: TRBJ2-7; abundance: -; d_gene: -; v_gene: TRBV9; CDR3aa: CASSVGWYPSYEQYF; CDR3nt: TGTGCCAGCAGCGTAGGGTGGTATCCCTCCTACGAGCAGTACTTC
len: 13; j_gene: TRBJ2-2; abundance: -; d_gene: -; v_gene: TRBV30; CDR3aa: CAWSQGGGGELFF; CDR3nt: TGTGCCTGGAGTCAGGGGGGAGGCGGGGAGCTGTTTTTT
len: 15; j_gene: TRBJ2-1; abundance: -; d_gene: -; v_gene: TRBV5-1; CDR3aa: CASSSGPQAYNEQFF; CDR3nt: TGCGCCAGCAGCTCGGGACCCCAGGCATACAATGAGCAGTTCTTC
len: 14; j_gene: TRBJ1-5; abundance: -; d_gene: -; v_gene: TRBV19; CDR3aa: CASSMVDSNQPQHF; CDR3nt: TGTGCCAGTAGTATGGTCGATAGCAATCAGCCCCAGCATTTT
len: 15; j_gene: TRBJ2-7; abundance: -; d_gene: -; v_gene: TRBV5-1; CDR3aa: CASSTGTELPYEQYF; CDR3nt: TGCGCCAGCAGCACGGGGACGGAATTACCCTACGAGCAGTACTTC
len: 12; j_gene: TRBJ2-3; abundance: once; d_gene: -; v_gene: TRBV7-2; CDR3aa: CASSPPTDTQYF; CDR3nt: TGTGCCAGCAGCCCACCAACAGATACGCAGTATTTT
len: 17; j_gene: TRBJ1-3; abundance: -; d_gene: -; v_gene: TRBV4-2; CDR3aa: CASTPEGQHFSGNTIYF; CDR3nt: TGTGCCAGCACCCCCGAAGGACAGCATTTCTCTGGAAACACCATATATTTT
len: 19; j_gene: TRBJ2-3; abundance: -; d_gene: TRBD2; v_gene: TRBV4-3; CDR3aa: CASSQAPGLAASSTDTQYF; CDR3nt: TGCGCCAGCAGCCAAGCCCCGGGACTAGCGGCGAGTAGCACAGATACGCAGTATTTT
len: 15; j_gene: TRBJ1-1; abundance: few; d_gene: TRBD1; v_gene: TRBV7-9; CDR3aa: CASRHIDRVNTEAFF; CDR3nt: TGTGCCAGCAGGCATATCGACAGGGTGAACACTGAAGCTTTCTTT
len: 13; j_gene: TRBJ1-2; abundance: -; d_gene: TRBD1; v_gene: TRBV19; CDR3aa: CASIEQGASGYTF; CDR3nt: TGTGCCAGTATCGAACAGGGGGCGTCTGGCTACACCTTC
len: 16; j_gene: TRBJ2-6; abundance: -; d_gene: TRBD1; v_gene: TRBV5-6; CDR3aa: CASSFTGGSGANVLTF; CDR3nt: TGTGCCAGCAGCTTTACAGGGGGCTCTGGGGCCAACGTCCTGACTTTC
len: 15; j_gene: TRBJ2-6; abundance: -; d_gene: -; v_gene: TRBV6-5; CDR3aa: CASSLRTEKANVLTF; CDR3nt: TGTGCCAGCAGTTTACGGACAGAAAAGGCCAACGTCCTGACTTTC
len: 13; j_gene: TRBJ2-3; abundance: -; d_gene: -; v_gene: TRBV5-1; CDR3aa: CASSLGTPDTQYF; CDR3nt: TGCGCCAGCAGCTTGGGCACCCCAGATACGCAGTATTTT
len: 17; j_gene: TRBJ2-2; abundance: -; d_gene: TRBD2; v_gene: TRBV11-2; CDR3aa: CASSGPGGRANTGELFF; CDR3nt: TGTGCCAGCAGCGGCCCGGGGGGGAGGGCCAACACCGGGGAGCTGTTTTTT
len: 13; j_gene: TRBJ2-3; abundance: -; d_gene: -; v_gene: TRBV5-6; CDR3aa: CASSLWSTDTQYF; CDR3nt: TGTGCCAGCAGCTTGTGGAGCACAGATACGCAGTATTTT
len: 15; j_gene: TRBJ2-7; abundance: -; d_gene: -; v_gene: TRBV7-6; CDR3aa: CASSLAALASYEQYF; CDR3nt: TGTGCCAGCAGCTTAGCCGCCCTAGCTTCCTACGAGCAGTACTTC
len: 14; j_gene: TRBJ1-6; abundance: -; d_gene: -; v_gene: TRBV5-1; CDR3aa: CASSLFGINSPLHF; CDR3nt: TGCGCCAGCAGCTTGTTTGGCATTAATTCACCCCTCCACTTT
len: 15; j_gene: TRBJ2-7; abundance: -; d_gene: TRBD2; v_gene: TRBV27; CDR3aa: CASSLLTSGPYEQYF; CDR3nt: TGTGCCAGCAGTTTACTGACTAGCGGGCCCTACGAGCAGTACTTC
len: 14; j_gene: TRBJ2-1; abundance: -; d_gene: -; v_gene: TRBV5-1; CDR3aa: CASSLDRGTGEQFF; CDR3nt: TGCGCCAGCAGCTTGGATCGGGGGACTGGTGAGCAGTTCTTC
len: 15; j_gene: TRBJ2-7; abundance: -; d_gene: -; v_gene: TRBV7-9; CDR3aa: CASSLVTANQGEQYF; CDR3nt: TGTGCCAGCAGCTTAGTTACGGCCAATCAGGGCGAGCAGTACTTC
len: 15; j_gene: TRBJ2-3; abundance: -; d_gene: TRBD1; v_gene: TRBV7-2; CDR3aa: CASSFLQQGGDTQYF; CDR3nt: TGTGCCAGCAGCTTCCTACAGCAAGGGGGCGATACGCAGTATTTT
len: 17; j_gene: TRBJ1-2; abundance: -; d_gene: -; v_gene: TRBV19; CDR3aa: CASTDLPRFSNNYGYTF; CDR3nt: TGTGCCAGTACCGACCTGCCGCGCTTTAGCAATAACTATGGCTACACCTTC
len: 14; j_gene: TRBJ1-2; abundance: -; d_gene: -; v_gene: TRBV5-8; CDR3aa: CASSLVNRDAGYTF; CDR3nt: TGTGCCAGCAGCTTGGTAAACAGGGACGCTGGCTACACCTTC
len: 17; j_gene: TRBJ2-5; abundance: -; d_gene: TRBD1; v_gene: TRBV5-4; CDR3aa: CASSLGPGQAHEETQYF; CDR3nt: TGTGCCAGCAGCTTGGGACCGGGACAGGCCCACGAGGAGACCCAGTACTTC
len: 16; j_gene: TRBJ2-2; abundance: -; d_gene: -; v_gene: TRBV7-2; CDR3aa: CASSLSRLVGPGELFF; CDR3nt: TGTGCCAGCAGCTTAAGTAGGCTAGTTGGGCCCGGGGAGCTGTTTTTT
len: 16; j_gene: TRBJ2-3; abundance: -; d_gene: -; v_gene: TRBV4-2; CDR3aa: CASSQEIDSRTDTQYF; CDR3nt: TGTGCCAGCAGCCAAGAAATCGACTCCCGCACAGATACGCAGTATTTT
len: 15; j_gene: TRBJ1-1; abundance: -; d_gene: TRBD1; v_gene: TRBV7-9; CDR3aa: CASSSATGVHTEAFF; CDR3nt: TGTGCCAGCAGCTCTGCTACAGGGGTTCACACTGAAGCTTTCTTT
len: 14; j_gene: TRBJ1-1; abundance: few; d_gene: -; v_gene: TRBV28; CDR3aa: CASKPQTGGTEAFF; CDR3nt: TGTGCCAGCAAACCCCAGACTGGGGGCACTGAAGCTTTCTTT
len: 17; j_gene: TRBJ2-3; abundance: -; d_gene: TRBD2; v_gene: TRBV4-3; CDR3aa: CASSQGPSGSSTDTQYF; CDR3nt: TGCGCCAGCAGCCAAGGGCCTAGCGGGAGTAGTACAGATACGCAGTATTTT
len: 15; j_gene: TRBJ1-1; abundance: -; d_gene: -; v_gene: TRBV7-9; CDR3aa: CASSLDTAMNTEAFF; CDR3nt: TGTGCCAGCAGCTTAGACACGGCCATGAACACTGAAGCTTTCTTT
len: 14; j_gene: TRBJ1-3; abundance: -; d_gene: -; v_gene: TRBV5-1; CDR3aa: CASSRDSSGNTIYF; CDR3nt: TGCGCCAGCAGCCGCGACAGCTCTGGAAACACCATATATTTT
len: 14; j_gene: TRBJ1-3; abundance: -; d_gene: -; v_gene: TRBV14; CDR3aa: CASSRGDRGNTIYF; CDR3nt: TGTGCCAGCAGCCGGGGGGACCGTGGAAACACCATATATTTT
len: 15; j_gene: TRBJ2-7; abundance: -; d_gene: TRBD2; v_gene: TRBV7-2; CDR3aa: CASSSGRERSYEQYF; CDR3nt: TGTGCCAGCAGCAGTGGGCGGGAGCGTTCCTACGAGCAGTACTTC
len: 15; j_gene: TRBJ2-1; abundance: few; d_gene: -; v_gene: TRBV5-6; CDR3aa: CASSRQGDRGNEQFF; CDR3nt: TGTGCCAGCAGCAGGCAGGGCGACAGAGGAAATGAGCAGTTCTTC
len: 14; j_gene: TRBJ1-3; abundance: -; d_gene: -; v_gene: TRBV11-2; CDR3aa: CASSLDYRRNTIYF; CDR3nt: TGTGCCAGCAGCTTAGATTACAGACGAAACACCATATATTTT
len: 15; j_gene: TRBJ1-2; abundance: -; d_gene: -; v_gene: TRBV15; CDR3aa: CATSRDRHSAYGYTF; CDR3nt: TGTGCCACCAGCAGAGATAGACATTCTGCATATGGCTACACCTTC
len: 17; j_gene: TRBJ2-7; abundance: -; d_gene: TRBD2; v_gene: TRBV7-2; CDR3aa: CASSFGLAGQSSYEQYF; CDR3nt: TGTGCCAGCAGCTTCGGGCTAGCGGGGCAGAGCTCCTACGAGCAGTACTTC
len: 13; j_gene: TRBJ2-7; abundance: -; d_gene: -; v_gene: TRBV10-3; CDR3aa: CAISESSPYEQYF; CDR3nt: TGTGCCATCAGTGAGTCGAGCCCCTACGAGCAGTACTTC
len: 14; j_gene: TRBJ2-7; abundance: once; d_gene: -; v_gene: TRBV2; CDR3aa: CASRAVGPGGEQYF; CDR3nt: TGTGCCAGCAGGGCGGTAGGGCCAGGGGGGGAGCAGTACTTC
len: 17; j_gene: TRBJ1-1; abundance: -; d_gene: -; v_gene: TRBV18; CDR3aa: CASSPPGGWGADTEAFF; CDR3nt: TGTGCCAGCTCACCACCGGGGGGCTGGGGGGCGGACACTGAAGCTTTCTTT
len: 15; j_gene: TRBJ2-7; abundance: -; d_gene: TRBD2; v_gene: TRBV11-2; CDR3aa: CASSGRTSGSYEQYF; CDR3nt: TGTGCCAGCAGCGGGCGGACTAGCGGGTCCTACGAGCAGTACTTC
len: 12; j_gene: TRBJ2-7; abundance: -; d_gene: -; v_gene: TRBV19; CDR3aa: CASSPPQGEQYF; CDR3nt: TGTGCCAGTAGTCCACCCCAGGGCGAGCAGTACTTC
len: 16; j_gene: TRBJ1-2; abundance: -; d_gene: TRBD1; v_gene: TRBV28; CDR3aa: CASSRPPGTGAEGYTF; CDR3nt: TGTGCCAGCAGCCGACCACCCGGGACAGGGGCTGAGGGCTACACCTTC
len: 15; j_gene: TRBJ1-2; abundance: few; d_gene: -; v_gene: TRBV2; CDR3aa: CASSERTGANYGYTF; CDR3nt: TGTGCCAGCAGTGAGAGGACCGGAGCTAACTATGGCTACACCTTC
len: 17; j_gene: TRBJ2-7; abundance: -; d_gene: TRBD1; v_gene: TRBV28; CDR3aa: CASSFSSLGQSIYEQYF; CDR3nt: TGTGCCAGCAGTTTTAGCTCCTTGGGACAGAGTATCTACGAGCAGTACTTC
len: 17; j_gene: TRBJ2-1; abundance: -; d_gene: TRBD2; v_gene: TRBV7-8; CDR3aa: CASSPRLAGRLGNEQFF; CDR3nt: TGTGCCAGCAGCCCGAGACTAGCGGGGAGATTAGGCAATGAGCAGTTCTTC